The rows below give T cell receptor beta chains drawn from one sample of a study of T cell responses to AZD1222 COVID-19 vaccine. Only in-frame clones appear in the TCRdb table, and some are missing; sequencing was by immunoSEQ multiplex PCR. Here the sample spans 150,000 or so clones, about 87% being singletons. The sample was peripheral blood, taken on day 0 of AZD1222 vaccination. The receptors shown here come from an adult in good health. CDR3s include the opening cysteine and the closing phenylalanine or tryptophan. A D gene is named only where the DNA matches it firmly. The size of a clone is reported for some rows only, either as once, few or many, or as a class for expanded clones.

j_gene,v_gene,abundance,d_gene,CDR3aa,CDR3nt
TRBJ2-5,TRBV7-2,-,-,CASSLVARVETQYF,TGTGCCAGCAGCTTAGTTGCCAGGGTTGAGACCCAGTACTTC
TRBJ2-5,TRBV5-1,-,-,CASSKWPEETQYF,TGCGCCAGCAGCAAGTGGCCGGAAGAGACCCAGTACTTC
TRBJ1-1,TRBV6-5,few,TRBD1,CASIPGGVNTEAFF,TGTGCCAGCATTCCAGGGGGGGTGAACACTGAAGCTTTCTTT
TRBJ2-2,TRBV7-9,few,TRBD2,CARNPSSGANTGELFF,TGTGCCAGGAACCCATCTAGCGGGGCGAACACCGGGGAGCTGTTTTTT
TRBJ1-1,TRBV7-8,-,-,CASSPSPGEAEAFF,TGTGCCAGCAGCCCCTCGCCGGGGGAAGCTGAAGCTTTCTTT
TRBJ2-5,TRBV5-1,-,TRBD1,CASHRTGDQETQYF,TGCGCCAGCCATCGCACAGGGGACCAAGAGACCCAGTACTTC
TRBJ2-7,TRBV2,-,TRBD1,CASREGQGPTYEQYF,TGTGCCAGCAGAGAGGGACAGGGCCCGACCTACGAGCAGTACTTC
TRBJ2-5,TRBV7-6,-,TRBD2,CASSLGGTSVVQYF,TGTGCCAGCAGCTTAGGCGGGACTAGCGTAGTCCAGTACTTC
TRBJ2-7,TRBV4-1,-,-,CASSQVGVQYF,TGCGCCAGCAGCCAGGTGGGCGTGCAGTACTTC
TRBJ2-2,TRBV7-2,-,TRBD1,CASSRQGASTGELFF,TGTGCCAGCAGTCGACAGGGGGCGAGCACCGGGGAGCTGTTTTTT
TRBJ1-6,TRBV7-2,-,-,CASSQGHLNSPLHF,TGTGCCAGCAGCCAGGGACACCTTAATTCACCCCTCCACTTT
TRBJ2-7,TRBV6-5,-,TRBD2,CASSSPTSGGYEQYF,TGTGCCAGCAGTTCCCCGACTAGCGGGGGCTACGAGCAGTACTTC
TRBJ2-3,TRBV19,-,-,CASSIPYSRSSTDTQYF,TGTGCCAGTAGTATTCCCTATAGCCGATCTAGCACAGATACGCAGTATTTT
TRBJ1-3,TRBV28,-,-,CASSPGTAGVNTIYF,TGTGCCAGCAGTCCGGGGACCGCAGGCGTGAACACCATATATTTT
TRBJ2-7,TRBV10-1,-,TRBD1,CASSTGGDRSEQYF,TGCGCCAGCAGTACAGGGGGCGATCGAAGCGAGCAGTACTTC
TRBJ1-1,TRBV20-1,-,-,CSAVYGIEAFF,TGCAGTGCAGTGTACGGAATTGAAGCTTTCTTT
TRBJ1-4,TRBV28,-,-,CASGTPATNEKLFF,TGTGCCAGCGGCACACCTGCAACTAATGAAAAACTGTTTTTT
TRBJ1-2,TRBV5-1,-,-,CASSLAAMAGTGYGYTF,TGCGCCAGCAGCTTGGCCGCCATGGCAGGAACGGGCTATGGCTACACCTTC
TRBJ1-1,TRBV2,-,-,CASSGGLGLILNTEAFF,TGTGCCAGCAGTGGCGGCTTGGGGCTTATTTTGAACACTGAAGCTTTCTTT
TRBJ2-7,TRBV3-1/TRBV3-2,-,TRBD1,CASSNWDSPYEQYF,TGTGCCAGCAGCAACTGGGACAGCCCCTACGAGCAGTACTTC
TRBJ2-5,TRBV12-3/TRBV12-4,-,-,CASSLRETQYF,TGTGCCAGCAGTCTAAGGGAGACCCAGTACTTC
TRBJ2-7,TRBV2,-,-,CASRGPYEQYF,TGTGCCAGCAGAGGCCCCTACGAGCAGTACTTC
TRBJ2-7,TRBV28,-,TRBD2,CASSDLRRGGYEQYF,TGTGCCAGCAGTGACCTGAGGCGGGGGGGCTACGAGCAGTACTTC
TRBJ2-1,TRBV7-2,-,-,CASSRVGRSYNEQFF,TGTGCCAGCAGCCGCGTCGGGCGCTCCTACAATGAGCAGTTCTTC
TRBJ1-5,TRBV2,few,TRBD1,CASGGQGGNQPQHF,TGTGCCAGCGGTGGACAGGGGGGCAATCAGCCCCAGCATTTT